This TCR beta chain was sequenced during a study of response to subunit inactivated influenza vaccine. V lost 0 bases and J 1 base, leaving 3 bases between the germline ends. The CDR3 is 13 residues long. Per germline, CDR1 WSHSY and CDR2 SAAADI. From the RT-PCR reads, TCRdb called clonotypes with MiXCR, one entry per CDR3 protein. The sample lists about 570,000 distinct CDR3 sequences; about 11% were seen once. This clonotype was seen a handful of times. The sample was also reused in another study, on T cells expressing NK-cell markers. That paper states: It was by 5'RACE template switching with UMIs that TCR beta cDNA was made.

The sequencing here drew on PBMCs from blood, taken on the day of vaccination. The TCR was taken from a man aged 45 to 65 who received an inactivated influenza vaccine. This rearrangement joins TRBV10-2 to TRBJ1-1; D is unclear. The chain's CDR3 is CASSESTNTEAFF. The DNA for the CDR3 is TGCGCCAGCAGTGAGTCAACGAACACTGAAGCTTTCTTT.